These 30 T cell receptor beta chains originate from one sample sequenced in a study of vaccination effects on CD4 cells after COVID-19. Their cognate antigens are unknown. An approximately 10-day culture period preceded the isolation of CD4+ T cells. Of the BNT162b2 and mRNA-1273 vaccines, participants received two doses of one or the other. The protocol was immunoSEQ multiplex PCR, while the TCRdb copy is restricted to in-frame clones and leaves out a portion. The sample lists 65,000 to 90,000 clones, roughly four fifths occurring once. Sequencing was performed on CD4+ T cells from PBMCs cultured without peptide, taken after COVID-19 vaccination. These receptors were taken from a human donor who received a COVID-19 vaccine.

DNA for the CDR3: TGTGCCAGCTCACCGACCCAGGTGTTCGTCCCTGGCTACACCTTC. This translates into CASSPTQVFVPGYTF. The chain joins TRBV18 to TRBJ1-2; no firm D call. This CDR3 has 15 residues. Trimming pared 3 bases from V and 7 bases from J, leaving 18 bases between. In germline, CDR1 is KGHSH, CDR2 LQKENI.

The chain couples TRBV5-1 to TRBJ1-5, with D tentatively TRBD1 (6 bases). The V gene lost 4 bases and the J gene lost 0 bases, with 11 bases spanning the gap. CDR3 length: 15 amino acids. The V gene's germline CDR1 is SGHRS and CDR2 YFSETQ. The CDR3 sequence: CASSIGTFSNQPQHF. CDR3 sequence (DNA): TGCGCCAGCAGCATCGGGACATTTAGCAATCAGCCCCAGCATTTT.

The rearrangement joins TRBV7-3 to TRBJ2-3; D remains ambiguous. The CDR3 has 14 residues. From germline, CDR1 is SGHTA and CDR2 FQGTGA. Trimming took off 5 bases at V and 8 bases at J, with 17 bases between the two ends. The CDR3 DNA reads as TGTGCCAGCAGCGTGTCGAGTAGTGGTGGTACGCAGTATTTT. Protein: CASSVSSSGGTQYF.

The V call is TRBV18, the J call TRBJ1-1; D unclear. Deletions cut 1 base from V and 5 bases from J, with 11 bases between. CDR3 size: 14 residues. The germline gives CDR1 KGHSH, CDR2 LQKENI. The CDR3 DNA follows: TGTGCCAGCTCACCACGGACCGGAGGAACTGAAGCTTTCTTT. It translates to CASSPRTGGTEAFF.

This clone showed up just once. The rearrangement joins TRBV4-3 to TRBJ1-6, with TRBD1 matching 7 bases. V lost 6 bases to trimming and J lost 0 bases; unmatched junction nucleotides: 2. The CDR3 totals 15 residues. The germline V gene has CDR1 LGHNA and CDR2 YSLEER. The CDR3 loop is CASRRQGSYNSPLHF. CDR3 DNA: TGCGCCAGCAGACGACAGGGCTCCTATAATTCACCCCTCCACTTT.

The CDR3 loop is CASSRVTDNEQFF. CDR3 nucleotides: TGTGCCAGCAGCCGGGTCACAGACAATGAGCAGTTCTTC. The V and J genes are TRBV5-4 and TRBJ2-1; unclear D gene. The ends were cut back, 4 bases at V and 5 bases at J, with 10 bases in the middle. The CDR3 runs 13 residues. The germline V gene has CDR1 SGHNT and CDR2 YYREEE (reference sequence).

The chain couples TRBV3-1 (or the pseudogene TRBV3-2) to TRBJ2-5; D is possibly TRBD2 (7 bases). The V gene lost 1 base and the J gene lost 6 bases, with 15 bases spanning the gap. This CDR3 has 15 residues. Per the germline V gene, CDR1 is LGHDT and CDR2 is YNNKEL (reference sequence). CDR3 sequence: CASSQGRGGVQTQYF. In nucleotides, the CDR3 is TGTGCCAGCAGCCAAGGCCGAGGGGGGGTGCAGACCCAGTACTTC.

The sample holds a few counts of this clone. The chain is built from TRBV27 and TRBJ1-2, with D tentatively TRBD1 (6 bases). The germline V gene encodes CDR1 MNHEY and CDR2 SMNVEV (reference sequence). The length of the CDR3 is 13 residues. V shed 6 bases and J shed 2 bases, with 10 bases lying between them. CDR3 nucleotides: TGTGCCAGCAGCCCACAGGGCAACTATGGCTACACCTTC. As protein: CASSPQGNYGYTF.

This chain uses TRBV7-2 with TRBJ2-6; D might be TRBD1 (6 bases). CDR3 size: 17 residues. V was shortened by 3 bases and J by 1 base, with 13 bases between the two germline ends. Germline V gene lookup returns CDR1 SGHTA and CDR2 FQGNSA. CDR3: CASSFTRQASGANVLTF. CDR3 bases: TGTGCCAGCAGCTTTACCAGACAGGCTTCTGGGGCCAACGTCCTGACTTTC.

This clone came up once. The rearrangement uses TRBV6-6 and TRBJ2-6, with D hard to call. Trimming stripped 3 bases from V and 3 bases from J, with 6 bases between. Per germline, CDR1 MNHNY and CDR2 SVGAGI (reference sequence). CDR3 length: 14 amino acids. The CDR3 DNA is TGTGCCAGCAGTTATTTGGGTGGGGCCAACGTCCTGACTTTC. It encodes CASSYLGGANVLTF.

The rearrangement links TRBV27 to TRBJ2-3, with D tentatively TRBD1 or TRBD2 (5 bases each). With 1 base removed from V and 0 bases from J, the gap between germline ends came to 11 bases. CDR3 length equals 16 residues. The germline CDR1 and CDR2 sequences are MNHEY and SMNVEV (reference sequence). In nucleotides, the CDR3 is TGTGCCAGCAGTTTATACCCGGGGCAAAGCACAGATACGCAGTATTTT. Its protein is CASSLYPGQSTDTQYF.

Here the CDR3 DNA reads TGTGCCAGCTCACCCACGACAGTTTACCAAGAGACCCAGTACTTC. Amino acid sequence: CASSPTTVYQETQYF. V and J are TRBV18 and TRBJ2-5; TRBD1 might be the D (5 bases). Trimming left V 3 bases short and J 0 bases short, with 11 bases between. This CDR3 spans 15 amino acids. The germline gives CDR1 KGHSH, CDR2 LQKENI.

The chain joins TRBV2 to TRBJ2-7; no reliable D call. V was shortened by 5 bases and J by 8 bases, with 19 bases between the two germline ends. The V gene's germline CDR1 is SNHLY and CDR2 FYNNEI. The CDR3 loop spans 14 amino acids. The CDR3 sequence: CASSTSADPGKQYV. Written as DNA, the CDR3 is TGTGCCAGCAGTACCTCCGCGGACCCCGGTAAGCAGTACGTC.

The CDR3 here is CASSESAGTEQYV. DNA for the CDR3: TGCGCCAGCAGTGAGTCCGCAGGGACCGAGCAGTACGTC. The chain is built from TRBV10-2 and TRBJ2-7; D tentatively fits TRBD1 or TRBD2 (5 bases each). The V end lost 0 bases, the J end lost 6 bases, and 9 bases lay between the germline ends. The CDR3 totals 13 residues. Germline CDR1 and CDR2: WSHSY and SAAADI.

This chain connects TRBV2 to TRBJ1-5; unclear D gene. This CDR3 is built from 15 residues. The germline gives CDR1 SNHLY, CDR2 FYNNEI. Trimming shortened V by 3 bases and J by 0 bases, and 9 bases separated the two germline ends. The CDR3 region has the DNA TGTGCCAGCAGTGACGGTCAATATAGCAATCAGCCCCAGCATTTT. As protein: CASSDGQYSNQPQHF.

The V and J genes are TRBV5-1 and TRBJ2-3; a possible D gene is TRBD1 (6 bases). Trimming removed 1 base at V and 3 bases at J, with 12 bases between. The germline CDR1 and CDR2 sequences are SGHRS and YFSETQ. The CDR3 totals 15 residues. The CDR3 DNA reads TGCGCCAGCAGCTTGACAGGGCGCGGGACAGATACGCAGTATTTT. It is translated as CASSLTGRGTDTQYF.

This clone appeared a few times. V and J are TRBV2 and TRBJ1-3; D is unresolved. V lost 7 bases and J 4 bases, leaving 11 bases between the germline ends. The V gene's germline CDR1 is SNHLY and CDR2 FYNNEI. The CDR3 runs to 13 residues. The CDR3, as DNA: TGTGCCAGCACCCGGGCCCGGGGAAACACCATATATTTT. Translation gives CASTRARGNTIYF.

This chain connects TRBV19 to TRBJ2-5; 9 bases match TRBD1. The germline CDR1 and CDR2 sequences are LNHDA and SQIVND (reference sequence). The V gene end was trimmed by 4 bases and the J gene end by 5 bases; junction bases not matched to a gene: 5. CDR3 size: 14 residues. The CDR3 is CASSRGQGVETQYF. In DNA form, the CDR3 reads TGTGCCAGTAGTAGGGGACAGGGAGTCGAGACCCAGTACTTC.

The chain recombines TRBV24-1 with TRBJ1-5; weak D call: TRBD1 (5 bases). The V end was cut by 10 bases, the J end by 4 bases, with 13 bases between. The CDR3 consists of 13 residues. Per the germline V gene, CDR1 is KGHDR and CDR2 is SFDVKD. The CDR3 loop reads CATGAGSNQPQHF. CDR3 sequence (DNA): TGTGCCACAGGGGCAGGGTCAAATCAGCCCCAGCATTTT.

CDR3 sequence (DNA): TGTGCCAGCAGCCGAGAGAGGGGGTTCGTCACTGAAGCTTTCTTT. It codes for CASSRERGFVTEAFF. V and J are TRBV7-8 and TRBJ1-1, with TRBD1 as a possible D gene (6 bases). This CDR3 region has 15 residues. V shed 5 bases and J shed 4 bases, with 17 bases lying between them. Germline assignment: CDR1 SGHVS and CDR2 FQNEAQ.

This clone appeared a single time. The V and J genes are TRBV4-1 and TRBJ2-3; no definite D call. Trimming left V 1 base short and J 2 bases short, with 4 bases between. Germline CDR1 is MGHRA and CDR2 is YSYEKL. This CDR3 contains 13 residues. This CDR3 is CASSQVPTDTQYF. CDR3 nucleotides: TGCGCCAGCAGCCAAGTCCCCACAGATACGCAGTATTTT.

V is TRBV5-6 and J is TRBJ2-5; perhaps TRBD1 as D (5 bases). This CDR3 spans 14 amino acids. Trimming removed 0 bases at V and 4 bases at J, with 10 bases between. Germline V gene sequence: CDR1 SGHDT, CDR2 YYEEEE. The CDR3 DNA follows: TGTGCCAGCAGCTTGGCAAGGGGCCCAGAGACCCAGTACTTC. Protein: CASSLARGPETQYF.

This sequence joins TRBV27 and TRBJ1-4; a weak D match, TRBD1 (5 bases). The ends were cut back, 6 bases at V and 1 base at J, with 9 bases in the middle. The CDR3 is made up of 14 amino acids. The V gene's germline CDR1 is MNHEY and CDR2 SMNVEV (reference sequence). Written as DNA, the CDR3 is TGTGCCAGCAGATCGACAGAAACTAATGAAAAACTGTTTTTT. It is translated as CASRSTETNEKLFF. Full variable domain (remainder filled in from reference TRBV27 and TRBJ1-4): EAQVTQNPRYLITVTGKKLTVTCSQNMNHEYMSWYRQDPGLGLRQIYYSMNVEVTDKGDVPEGYKVSRKEKRNFPLILESPSPNQTSLYFCASRSTETNEKLFFGSGTQLSVL.

The chain couples TRBV11-3 to TRBJ1-5; 8 positions match TRBD1. The CDR3 is 15 residues long. Losses at the gene ends were 5 bases for V and 7 bases for J; bases not matched to a gene: 10. From germline, CDR1 is SGHNT and CDR2 YENEEA. The CDR3 is CASSRGDRGEQPQHF. In DNA form, the CDR3 reads TGTGCCAGCAGCCGGGGCGACAGGGGCGAGCAGCCCCAGCATTTT.

The CDR3 coding sequence is TGCGCCAGCAGAAGACCAGGATGGACAGGCGGGGAAGGCGGCGGGGAGCTGTTTTTT. This sequence encodes CASRRPGWTGGEGGGELFF. The chain has TRBV10-1 and TRBJ2-2, with a tentative D call TRBD1 (7 bases). Germline V gene lookup returns CDR1 WNHNN and CDR2 SYGVQD (reference sequence). Between the trimmed V and J ends, which lost 6 bases and 7 bases, there was a span of 30 bases. This CDR3 is 19 amino acids long.

This chain's CDR3 is CAISVAGGSQETQYF. In nucleotides, the CDR3 is TGTGCCATCAGCGTAGCGGGGGGGTCCCAAGAGACCCAGTACTTC. This chain joins TRBV10-3 and TRBJ2-5, with TRBD2 matching 11 bases. V shed 6 bases and J 1 base; nucleotides not matched to a gene: 4. Germline V gene data show CDR1 as ENHRY and CDR2 as SYGVKD. The CDR3 has 15 amino acids.

This clone appeared a few times. V usage is TRBV3-1 (or the pseudogene TRBV3-2) and J usage is TRBJ1-1, with 7 nucleotides matching TRBD1. Germline CDR1 and CDR2: LGHDT and YNNKEL (reference sequence). The CDR3 has 14 amino acids. With 4 bases clipped from V and 1 base from J, the junction kept 3 bases outside the gene matches. The chain's CDR3 is CASSRWTGNTEAFF. The CDR3 DNA follows: TGTGCCAGCAGCCGATGGACAGGGAACACTGAAGCTTTCTTT.

The genes are TRBV7-2 and TRBJ1-2; a possible D gene is TRBD1 (5 bases). CDR3 length: 14 amino acids. Germline V gives CDR1 SGHTA, CDR2 FQGNSA. The germline V and J ends were trimmed by 5 bases and 11 bases, with 21 bases remaining between them. CDR3 amino acids: CASSGTPGERAYTF. The DNA for the CDR3 is TGTGCCAGCAGCGGGACGCCCGGGGAGAGGGCTTACACCTTC.

This clone was seen once. The rearrangement uses TRBV19 and TRBJ2-7; 10 bases fit TRBD1. J was trimmed by 3 bases and V by 2 bases; bases with no gene match: 1. Germline-derived CDR1 and CDR2 are LNHDA and SQIVND (reference sequence). There are 14 residues in the CDR3. The CDR3 coding sequence is TGTGCCAGTAGTATATGGGACAGGGGCTACGAGCAGTACGTC. Encoded protein: CASSIWDRGYEQYV.

The chain uses TRBV24-1 and TRBJ2-1; TRBD2 matches 9 bases. V dropped 2 bases and J dropped 9; count of bases not matched to a gene: 13. The germline V gene has CDR1 KGHDR and CDR2 SFDVKD. CDR3 length: 17 residues. As DNA, the CDR3 is TGTGCCACCAGTGATTCCAGAAGCGGGGGGACCCGTCCTGAGCAGTTCTTC. Its protein is CATSDSRSGGTRPEQFF.